This note documents a single T cell receptor beta chain sequence. The data were obtained in a study of OX40 agonist ivuxolimab in advanced cancers. Germline V gene lookup returns CDR1 SGHAT and CDR2 FQNNGV. V trimming: 5 bases; J trimming: 1 base; junction bases outside the gene matches: 1. The length of the CDR3 is 15 residues. Only in-frame clones appear in the TCRdb table, and some are missing; sequencing was by immunoSEQ multiplex PCR. The data show 50,000 or so clones, more than 75% seen once. The source material was CD4+ or CD8+ T cells sorted from blood, sampled in a trial of the OX40 agonist ivuxolimab. This TCR was sampled from an adult with an advanced solid tumor such as melanoma, head and neck, liver or kidney cancer. The chain carries TRBV11-2 and TRBJ2-2; TRBD2 aligns across 10 bases. The CDR3 sequence is CASSRLAGNTGELFF. CDR3 coding DNA: TGTGCCAGCAGCCGACTAGCGGGGAACACCGGGGAGCTGTTTTTT.